Shown below are 9 T cell receptor beta chains from a single sample sequenced in a study of T cells in localized non-small cell lung cancer. Some clones are missing from TCRdb's copy, which holds only in-frame ones; the method was immunoSEQ multiplex PCR. This table holds around 31,000 clones, 70% to 90% found once. The sequencing here drew on peripheral blood, taken before any cancer treatment. These receptors were taken from a woman aged 35 to 69 with stage I lung adenocarcinoma.

The rearrangement uses TRBV6-1 and TRBJ1-5; the match to TRBD1 covers 10 bases. The CDR3 length is 18 residues. The V and J ends lost 3 bases and 1 base, in that order; junction bases with no gene match: 9. Germline CDR1 reads MNHNS; CDR2 reads SASEGT. CDR3 loop: CASSDLSRDRGSNQPQHF. CDR3 sequence (DNA): TGTGCCAGCAGTGACTTGTCCCGGGACAGGGGAAGCAATCAGCCCCAGCATTTT.

The chain carries TRBV6-5 and TRBJ2-1; 8 bases match TRBD1. The CDR3 has 12 residues. With 6 bases clipped from V and 9 bases from J, the junction kept 4 bases outside the gene matches. In germline, CDR1 is MNHEY, CDR2 SVGAGI. The CDR3 bases are TGTGCCAGCAGGGACAGGGTGCGTGAGCAGTTCTTC. The encoded protein is CASRDRVREQFF.

The rearrangement uses TRBV7-2 and TRBJ1-1, with no clear D. CDR3 size: 16 residues. Between the trimmed V and J ends, which lost 1 base and 0 bases, there was a span of 12 bases. CDR1 and CDR2 from the germline V gene are SGHTA and FQGNSA. Here the CDR3 DNA reads TGTGCCAGCAGCTTAGTAGGTCACCCAGTGAACACTGAAGCTTTCTTT. It specifies CASSLVGHPVNTEAFF.

The V call is TRBV11-3, the J call TRBJ2-1; perhaps TRBD2 as D (6 bases). This CDR3 comprises 14 residues. Germline assignment: CDR1 SGHNT and CDR2 YENEEA. Trimming took 1 base from V and 4 from J, leaving 8 bases between them. This CDR3 is CASSLGAGYNEQFF. CDR3 nucleotides: TGTGCCAGCAGCTTAGGGGCGGGGTACAATGAGCAGTTCTTC. The full variable domain, rest sourced from reference TRBV11-3 and TRBJ2-1, is EAGVVQSPRYKIIEKKQPVAFWCNPISGHNTLYWYLQNLGQGPELLIRYENEEAVDDSQLPKDRFSAERLKGVDSTLKIQPAELGDSAVYLCASSLGAGYNEQFFGPGTRLTVL.

This sequence joins TRBV7-2 and TRBJ2-1; D not resolved. The CDR3 has 11 residues. The V gene lost 2 bases and the J gene lost 8 bases, with 4 bases spanning the gap. Per the germline V gene, CDR1 is SGHTA and CDR2 is FQGNSA. The DNA of the CDR3 is TGTGCCAGCAGCTTATACTATGAGCAGTTCTTC. It specifies CASSLYYEQFF.

The chain links TRBV28 to TRBJ2-7, with a tentative D call TRBD2 (5 bases). V was clipped by 6 bases and J by 4 bases, with 10 bases between them. This CDR3 region has 12 residues. Germline values: CDR1 MDHEN, CDR2 SYDVKM. CDR3 DNA: TGTGCCAGCAGCGTAGGGAGTTACGAGCAGTACTTC. The encoded protein is CASSVGSYEQYF. Based on the CDR3 plus reference TRBV28 and TRBJ2-7, the full variable domain is DVKVTQSSRYLVKRTGEKVFLECVQDMDHENMFWYRQDPGLGLRLIYFSYDVKMKEKGDIPEGYSVSREKKERFSLILESASTNQTSMYLCASSVGSYEQYFGPGTRLTVT.

The chain couples TRBV6-6 to TRBJ2-1; D is possibly TRBD2 (5 bases). In germline, CDR1 is MNHNY, CDR2 SVGAGI (reference sequence). V was pared by 6 bases and J by 8 bases, with 17 bases between. The CDR3 spans 14 residues. CDR3 region: CASRSGFGRDEQFF. The DNA of the CDR3 is TGTGCCAGCAGAAGCGGCTTCGGCCGAGATGAGCAGTTCTTC.

The chain employs TRBV10-2 and TRBJ2-4; possible D gene TRBD2, 6 bases. Deletions cut 6 bases from V and 2 bases from J, with 23 bases between. The V gene's germline CDR1 is WSHSY and CDR2 SAAADI. The CDR3 spans 18 residues. The DNA of the CDR3 is TGCGCCAGCAGCCTGAGGGACTCCGCAGTAGGGACCAAAAACATTCAGTACTTC. It yields the protein CASSLRDSAVGTKNIQYF.

The rearrangement links TRBV4-2 to TRBJ2-7, with D possibly being TRBD1 (5 bases). CDR3 length: 14 residues. Germline values: CDR1 LGHNA, CDR2 YNFKEQ. The V end was cut by 0 bases, the J end by 0 bases, with 6 bases between. DNA of the CDR3: TGTGCCAGCAGCCAAGACAGGGTCTCCTACGAGCAGTACTTC. Encoded protein: CASSQDRVSYEQYF.